The text below deals with one TCR beta chain. These data originate in a study of blood T cell repertoires in COVID-19. Background on the study: The samples span acute and convalescent COVID-19 from the United States, Italy and Spain.

Individuals drawn from under 30 US areas were roughly 18 to 95 years old. The study assigned cohorts using participant-reported clinical history. The germline V gene has CDR1 MNHNS and CDR2 SASEGT. With 2 bases removed from V and 4 bases from J, the gap between germline ends came to 11 bases. The CDR3 has 14 residues. In the source study's methods: Quantification of nucleated cells was approximated via reference gene primer amplification. Produced via immunoSEQ multiplex PCR; TCRdb's table is partial and in-frame only. V and J calls and clone size are as listed in that table; D and trimming were resolved from the DNA. The sample contains about 200,000 clones, 80% to 90% of which appear only once.

The sequencing sample was made of PBMCs or T cells enriched from blood (not recorded which). The V and J genes are TRBV6-1 and TRBJ1-1, with D maybe TRBD1 (5 bases). The sequence came from a woman aged 18-35 years who had recovered from COVID-19. CDR3: CASSEYGGGTEAFF. CDR3 DNA sequence: TGTGCCAGCAGTGAATACGGGGGAGGCACTGAAGCTTTCTTT.